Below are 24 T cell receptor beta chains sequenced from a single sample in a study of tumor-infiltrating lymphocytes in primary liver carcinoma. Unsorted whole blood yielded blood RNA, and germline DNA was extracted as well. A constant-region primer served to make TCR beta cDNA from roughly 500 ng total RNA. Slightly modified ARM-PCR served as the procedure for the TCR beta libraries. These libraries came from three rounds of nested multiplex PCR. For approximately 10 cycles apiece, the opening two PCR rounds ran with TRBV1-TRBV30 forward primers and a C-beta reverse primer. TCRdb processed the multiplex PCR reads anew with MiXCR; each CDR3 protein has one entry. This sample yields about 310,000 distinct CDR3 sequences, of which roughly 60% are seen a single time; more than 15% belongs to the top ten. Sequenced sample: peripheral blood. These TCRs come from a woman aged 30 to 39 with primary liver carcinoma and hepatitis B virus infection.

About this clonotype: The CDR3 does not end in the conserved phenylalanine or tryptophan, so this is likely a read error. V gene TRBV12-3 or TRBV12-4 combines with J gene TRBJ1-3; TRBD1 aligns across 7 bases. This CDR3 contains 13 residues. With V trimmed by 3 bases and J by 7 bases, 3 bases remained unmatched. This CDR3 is CASSFATGNTIYS. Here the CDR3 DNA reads TGTGCCAGCAGTTTCGCGACAGGGAACACCATATATTCT.

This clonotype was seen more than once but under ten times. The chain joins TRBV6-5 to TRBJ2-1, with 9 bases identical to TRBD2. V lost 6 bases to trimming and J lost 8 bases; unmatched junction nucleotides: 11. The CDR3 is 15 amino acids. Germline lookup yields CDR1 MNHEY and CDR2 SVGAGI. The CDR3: CASRIHSGSIDEQFF. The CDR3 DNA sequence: TGTGCCAGCAGAATTCATAGCGGGAGTATAGATGAGCAGTTCTTC.

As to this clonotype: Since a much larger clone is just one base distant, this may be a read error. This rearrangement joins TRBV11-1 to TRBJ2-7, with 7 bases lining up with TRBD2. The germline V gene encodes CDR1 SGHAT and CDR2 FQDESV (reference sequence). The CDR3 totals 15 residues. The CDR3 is CANSLVGGGIYEQYF. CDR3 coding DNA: TGTGCCAACAGCTTAGTGGGGGGGGGGATCTACGAGCAGTACTTC.

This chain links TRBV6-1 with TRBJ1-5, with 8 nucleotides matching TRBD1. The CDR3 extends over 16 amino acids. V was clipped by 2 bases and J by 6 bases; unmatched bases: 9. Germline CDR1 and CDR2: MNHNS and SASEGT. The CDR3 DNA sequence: TGTGCCAGCAGTGAACTTCCCAGGGGGCTGGGTCAGCCCCAGCATTTT. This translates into CASSELPRGLGQPQHF.

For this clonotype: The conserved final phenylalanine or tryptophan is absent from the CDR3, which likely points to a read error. The CDR3, as DNA: TGTGCCACTCACAGGGACGGGGAAAAACTGTTTTCT. Amino acids: CATHRDGEKLFS. This chain joins TRBV28 and TRBJ1-4, with a weak D call TRBD1 (6 bases). The germline V and J ends were trimmed by 10 bases and 8 bases, with 14 bases remaining between them. Germline lookup yields CDR1 MDHEN and CDR2 SYDVKM. The CDR3 spans 12 residues.

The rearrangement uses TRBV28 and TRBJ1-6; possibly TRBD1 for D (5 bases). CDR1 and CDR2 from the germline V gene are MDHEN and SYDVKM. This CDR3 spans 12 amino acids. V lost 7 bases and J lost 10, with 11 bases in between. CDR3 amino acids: CASTWGESPLHF. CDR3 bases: TGTGCCAGCACTTGGGGGGAGTCACCCCTCCACTTT.

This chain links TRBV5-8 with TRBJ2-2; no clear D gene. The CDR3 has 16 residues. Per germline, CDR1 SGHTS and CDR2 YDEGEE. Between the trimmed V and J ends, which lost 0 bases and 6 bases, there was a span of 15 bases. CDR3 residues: CASSLDGRSPAGELFF. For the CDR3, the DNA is TGTGCCAGCAGCTTGGACGGCCGGTCCCCCGCCGGGGAGCTGTTTTTT.

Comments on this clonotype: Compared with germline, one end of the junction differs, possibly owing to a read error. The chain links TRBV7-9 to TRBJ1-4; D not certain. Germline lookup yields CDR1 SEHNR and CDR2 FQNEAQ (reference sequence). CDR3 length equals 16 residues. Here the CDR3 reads CASNLGYSRANEKLFF. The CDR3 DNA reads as TGTGCCAGCAACTTAGGGTACAGCCGAGCTAATGAAAAACTGTTTTTT.

The chain's CDR3 is CASIGGLGLTPLHF. The DNA for the CDR3 is TGTGCCAGCATCGGGGGGTTGGGTCTTACACCCCTCCACTTT. The V and J genes are TRBV6-6 and TRBJ1-6; weak D call: TRBD1 (5 bases). This CDR3 spans 14 amino acids. Trimming removed 7 bases from V and 11 bases from J, with 18 bases in between. Germline CDR1 is MNHNY and CDR2 is SVGAGI (reference sequence).

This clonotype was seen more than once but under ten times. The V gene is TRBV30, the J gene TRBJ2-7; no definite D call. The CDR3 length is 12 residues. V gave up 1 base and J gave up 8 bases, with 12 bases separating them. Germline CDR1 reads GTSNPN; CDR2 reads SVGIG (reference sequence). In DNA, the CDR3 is TGTGCCTGGAGTGCGGTACTTGGGAAGCAGTACTTC. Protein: CAWSAVLGKQYF.

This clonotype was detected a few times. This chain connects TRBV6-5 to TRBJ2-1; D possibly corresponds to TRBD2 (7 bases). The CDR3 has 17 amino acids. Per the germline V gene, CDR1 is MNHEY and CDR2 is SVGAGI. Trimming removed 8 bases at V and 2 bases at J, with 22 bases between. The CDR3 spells CASGGGRNREAYNEQFF. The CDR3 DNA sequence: TGTGCCAGCGGGGGGGGTCGTAACAGGGAGGCCTACAATGAGCAGTTCTTC.

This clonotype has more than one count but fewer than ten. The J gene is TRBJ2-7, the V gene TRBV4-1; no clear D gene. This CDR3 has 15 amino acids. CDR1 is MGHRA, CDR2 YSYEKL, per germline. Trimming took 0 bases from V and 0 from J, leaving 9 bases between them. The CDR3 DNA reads TGCGCCAGCAGCCAAGATACGGGCCGCTCCTACGAGCAGTACTTC. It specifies CASSQDTGRSYEQYF.

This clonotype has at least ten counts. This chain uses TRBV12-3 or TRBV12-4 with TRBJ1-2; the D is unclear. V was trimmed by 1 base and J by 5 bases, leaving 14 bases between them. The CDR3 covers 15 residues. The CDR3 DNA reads TGTGCCAGCAGTTTAGGGTGGACTGAATTTTATGGCTACACCTTC. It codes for CASSLGWTEFYGYTF.

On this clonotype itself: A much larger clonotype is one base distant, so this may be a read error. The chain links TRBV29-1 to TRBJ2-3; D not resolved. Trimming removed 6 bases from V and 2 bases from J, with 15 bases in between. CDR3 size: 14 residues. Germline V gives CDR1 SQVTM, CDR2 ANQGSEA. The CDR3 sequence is CSVRRAANTDTQYF. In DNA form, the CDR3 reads TGCAGCGTACGAAGGGCAGCCAACACAGATACGCAGTATTTT.

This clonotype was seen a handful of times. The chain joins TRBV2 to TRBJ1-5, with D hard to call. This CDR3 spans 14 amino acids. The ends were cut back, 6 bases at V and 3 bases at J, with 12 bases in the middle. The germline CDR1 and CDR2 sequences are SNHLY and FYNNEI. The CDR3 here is CASSASVDNQPQHF. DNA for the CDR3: TGTGCCAGCAGCGCGAGCGTCGACAATCAGCCCCAGCATTTT.

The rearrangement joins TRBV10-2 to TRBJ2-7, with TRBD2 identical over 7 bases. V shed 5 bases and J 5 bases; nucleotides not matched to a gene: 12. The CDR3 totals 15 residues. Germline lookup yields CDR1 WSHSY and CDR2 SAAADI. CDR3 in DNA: TGCGCCAGCAGTCGACTATCGGGGGGAGGGGACGAGCAGTACTTC. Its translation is CASSRLSGGGDEQYF.

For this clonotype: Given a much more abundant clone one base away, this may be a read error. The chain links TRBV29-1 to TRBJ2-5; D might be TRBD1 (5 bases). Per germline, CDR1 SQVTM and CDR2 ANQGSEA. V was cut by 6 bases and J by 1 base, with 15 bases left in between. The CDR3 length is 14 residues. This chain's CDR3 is CSVLRQYSQETQYF. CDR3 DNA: TGCAGCGTCCTAAGACAGTACAGCCAAGAGACCCAGTACTTC.

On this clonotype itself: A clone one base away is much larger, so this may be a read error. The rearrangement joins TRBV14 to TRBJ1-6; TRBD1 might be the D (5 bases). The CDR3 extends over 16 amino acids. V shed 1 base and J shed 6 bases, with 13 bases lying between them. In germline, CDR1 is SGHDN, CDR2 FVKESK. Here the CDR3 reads CASSQVARQGNSPLHF. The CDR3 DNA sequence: TGTGCCAGCAGCCAAGTTGCAAGGCAGGGTAATTCACCCCTCCACTTT.

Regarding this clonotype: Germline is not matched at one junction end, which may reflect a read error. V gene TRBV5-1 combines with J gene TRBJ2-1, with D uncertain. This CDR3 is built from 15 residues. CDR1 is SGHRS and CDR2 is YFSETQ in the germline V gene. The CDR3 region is CASSLVIRSYTEQFF. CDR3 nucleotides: TGCGCCAGCAGCTTGGTTATACGCTCCTACACTGAGCAGTTCTTC. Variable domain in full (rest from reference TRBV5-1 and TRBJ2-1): KAGVTQTPRYLIKTRGQQVTLSCSPISGHRSVSWYQQTPGQGLQFLFEYFSETQRNKGNFPGRFSGRQFSNSRSEMNVSTLELGDSALYLCASSLVIRSYTEQFFGPGTRLTVL.

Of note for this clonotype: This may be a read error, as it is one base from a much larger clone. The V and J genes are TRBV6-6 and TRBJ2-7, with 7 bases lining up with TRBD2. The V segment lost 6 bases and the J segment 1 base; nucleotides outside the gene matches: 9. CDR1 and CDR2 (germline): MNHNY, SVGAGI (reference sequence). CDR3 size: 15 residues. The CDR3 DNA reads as TGTGCCAGCAGGGAGGGAGGGCCTGGTTCCTACGAGCAGTACTTC. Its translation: CASREGGPGSYEQYF.

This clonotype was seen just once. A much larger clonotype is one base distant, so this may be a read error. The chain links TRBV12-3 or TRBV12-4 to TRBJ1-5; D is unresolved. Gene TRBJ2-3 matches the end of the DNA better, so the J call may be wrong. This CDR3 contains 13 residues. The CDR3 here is CASDQVANQPQYF. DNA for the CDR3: TGTGCCAGCGACCAAGTAGCAAATCAGCCCCAGTATTTT.

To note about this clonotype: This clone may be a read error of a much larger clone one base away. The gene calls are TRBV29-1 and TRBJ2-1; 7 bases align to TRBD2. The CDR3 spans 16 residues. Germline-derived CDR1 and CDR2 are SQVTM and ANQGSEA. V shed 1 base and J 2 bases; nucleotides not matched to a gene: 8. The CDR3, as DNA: TGCAGCGTTGAAGGGGGCCCGCGGGAGACCTACAATGAGCAGTTCTTC. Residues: CSVEGGPRETYNEQFF.

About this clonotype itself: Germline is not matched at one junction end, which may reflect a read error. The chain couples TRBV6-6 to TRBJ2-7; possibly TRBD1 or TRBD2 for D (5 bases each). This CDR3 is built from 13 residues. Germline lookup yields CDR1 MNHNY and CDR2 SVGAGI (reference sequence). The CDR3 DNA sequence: TGTACCAGCACCTCGGGACCGAGCTACGAGCAGTACTTC. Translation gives CTSTSGPSYEQYF.

Here the CDR3 DNA reads TGTGCCAGCAGCCAAGCTTCACAGGGTCGAAACACCATATATTTT. Translated, it gives CASSQASQGRNTIYF. The chain couples TRBV13 to TRBJ1-3, with a tentative D call TRBD1 (6 bases). The V gene's germline CDR1 is PRHDT and CDR2 FYEKMQ (reference sequence). Trimming pared 5 bases from V and 5 bases from J, leaving 16 bases between. CDR3 length equals 15 residues.